These T cell receptor beta chains were read from a single sample in a study of cytomegalovirus exposure and HLA in healthy donors. Some clones are missing from TCRdb's copy, which holds only in-frame ones; the method was immunoSEQ multiplex PCR. Of hundreds of thousands of clones listed, around 90% are singletons. The sample consisted of PBMCs. Source of these receptors: a woman younger than 35 in good health and CMV-seronegative. The CDR3 runs from the conserved cysteine through the conserved F or W. Fields, in order: clone size, D gene, V gene, J gene, CDR3 protein, CDR3 DNA. A D gene is named only where the DNA matches it firmly. Only some rows state a clone size, as once, few, many or a class for expanded clones.

-	TRBD1	TRBV19	TRBJ1-1	CASSPLPTGWGANTEAFF	TGTGCCAGTAGTCCATTACCGACAGGGTGGGGTGCGAACACTGAAGCTTTCTTT
-	-	TRBV10-3	TRBJ1-1	CAISASDRPWAFF	TGTGCCATCAGTGCCTCAGACAGGCCGTGGGCTTTCTTT
few	TRBD1	TRBV4-1	TRBJ2-7	CASSQGTGFYEQYF	TGCGCCAGCAGCCAAGGGACAGGGTTCTACGAGCAGTACTTC
-	-	TRBV10-3	TRBJ1-4	CATTGGLYEKLFF	TGTGCTACAACGGGGGGCCTCTATGAAAAACTGTTTTTT
-	TRBD1	TRBV27	TRBJ2-5	CASSLWGQQETQYF	TGTGCCAGCAGTTTATGGGGACAGCAAGAGACCCAGTACTTC
-	TRBD2	TRBV7-6	TRBJ2-1	CASSRGGSSYNEQFF	TGTGCCAGCAGCCGCGGGGGAAGCTCCTACAATGAGCAGTTCTTC
-	-	TRBV2	TRBJ2-1	CASMGQGNEQFF	TGTGCCAGCATGGGGCAGGGCAATGAGCAGTTCTTC
-	-	TRBV6-5	TRBJ2-1	CASSTLGREQFF	TGTGCCAGCAGTACCCTCGGTCGGGAGCAGTTCTTC
once	-	TRBV19	TRBJ1-5	CASSMDAGNQPQHF	TGTGCCAGTAGTATGGATGCAGGGAATCAGCCCCAGCATTTT
-	TRBD1	TRBV5-1	TRBJ1-2	CASSLAPPQWTGDWSGYTF	TGCGCCAGCAGCTTGGCGCCCCCTCAATGGACAGGGGATTGGTCTGGCTACACCTTC
-	TRBD2	TRBV5-1	TRBJ2-1	CASSLVGSGGSIYNEQFF	TGCGCCAGCAGCTTGGTGGGTAGCGGGGGGTCTATCTACAATGAGCAGTTCTTC
-	-	TRBV5-1	TRBJ1-3	CASSFQGSGNTIYF	TGCGCCAGCAGCTTCCAGGGCTCTGGAAACACCATATATTTT
-	-	TRBV7-9	TRBJ1-2	CASSLEQGRRNTF	TGTGCCAGCAGCTTAGAACAGGGAAGACGAAACACCTTC
-	-	TRBV6-4	TRBJ1-1	CASSTGFEAFF	TGTGCCAGCAGTACAGGGTTTGAAGCTTTCTTT
-	-	TRBV2	TRBJ1-1	CASSSWPNTEAFF	TGTGCCAGCAGTTCTTGGCCAAACACTGAAGCTTTCTTT
-	-	TRBV29-1	TRBJ2-7	CSAKTGRSYEQYF	TGCAGCGCCAAGACAGGGAGGTCCTACGAGCAGTACTTC
-	-	TRBV4-1	TRBJ2-7	CASSQDQGTKLYEQYF	TGCGCCAGCAGCCAAGATCAGGGTACGAAACTGTACGAGCAGTACTTC
-	TRBD2	TRBV30	TRBJ2-2	CAWSTGTSATNTGELFF	TGTGCCTGGAGCACCGGGACTAGCGCTACGAACACCGGGGAGCTGTTTTTT
few	TRBD2	TRBV6-4	TRBJ2-1	CASSETSGDYNEQFF	TGTGCCAGCAGTGAAACTAGCGGCGATTACAATGAGCAGTTCTTC
-	-	TRBV11-2	TRBJ2-7	CASSLGRRVYEQYF	TGTGCCAGCAGCTTAGGTCGCAGGGTCTACGAGCAGTACTTC
few	-	TRBV30	TRBJ1-5	CAWSNFRGVSNQPQHF	TGTGCCTGGAGTAATTTCCGGGGGGTTAGCAATCAGCCCCAGCATTTT
-	-	TRBV30	TRBJ1-2	CAWSWQGRGYGYTF	TGTGCCTGGAGTTGGCAGGGGAGGGGCTATGGCTACACCTTC
-	-	TRBV11-2	TRBJ2-7	CASSFYSRPDKYF	TGTGCCAGCAGCTTTTATTCCCGGCCAGACAAGTACTTC
-	-	TRBV6-1	TRBJ1-1	CASSDRGNTEAFF	TGTGCCAGCAGTGACAGGGGCAACACTGAAGCTTTCTTT
-	-	TRBV5-4	TRBJ2-5	CASSLGPGETQYF	TGTGCCAGCAGCTTGGGACCAGGGGAGACCCAGTACTTC
-	-	TRBV25-1	TRBJ2-7	CASSESGFREQYF	TGTGCCAGCAGTGAGTCAGGCTTCAGAGAGCAGTACTTC
-	TRBD1	TRBV18	TRBJ1-1	CASSSRGERAFF	TGTGCCAGCTCGTCCAGGGGGGAGAGAGCTTTCTTT
-	-	TRBV9	TRBJ1-6	CASSEAGINSPLHF	TGTGCCAGCAGCGAGGCAGGGATTAATTCACCCCTCCACTTT
-	-	TRBV11-2	TRBJ2-7	CASSALDKTYEQYF	TGTGCCAGCAGCGCGCTCGACAAGACCTACGAGCAGTACTTC
-	TRBD1	TRBV10-3	TRBJ1-3	CAISTGQGTLSGNTIYF	TGTGCCATCTCTACGGGACAGGGGACACTCTCTGGAAACACCATATATTTT
-	-	TRBV5-1	TRBJ1-2	CASSQLGVYGYTF	TGCGCCAGCAGTCAGCTGGGAGTATATGGCTACACCTTC
once	TRBD1	TRBV6-1	TRBJ1-2	CASQSETGFLYGYAF	TGTGCCAGTCAGTCGGAGACAGGGTTCCTCTATGGCTACGCCTTC
-	-	TRBV2	TRBJ1-1	CASGGGGEAFF	TGTGCCAGTGGAGGGGGGGGAGAAGCTTTCTTT
-	-	TRBV7-9	TRBJ2-1	CASSPLKSGRYNEQFF	TGTGCCAGCAGCCCCCTGAAAAGCGGGCGGTACAATGAGCAGTTCTTC
-	TRBD1	TRBV2	TRBJ1-1	CASSEGQGANSEAFF	TGTGCCAGCAGTGAAGGACAGGGGGCGAATAGTGAAGCTTTCTTT
few	-	TRBV7-9	TRBJ2-7	CSSSFEGGSSYEQYF	TGTTCCAGCAGCTTCGAGGGGGGGAGCTCCTACGAGCAGTACTTC
-	-	TRBV21-1	TRBJ2-7	CASSARLVLNEQYF	TGTGCCAGCAGCGCCCGACTGGTCCTGAACGAGCAGTACTTC
-	TRBD2	TRBV7-9	TRBJ2-7	CASSLGRVSYEQYF	TGTGCCAGCAGCTTGGGGAGGGTGAGCTACGAGCAGTACTTC
-	-	TRBV29-1	TRBJ2-7	CSVKRTPYEQYF	TGCAGCGTCAAGAGAACCCCCTACGAGCAGTACTTC
-	-	TRBV1	TRBJ1-5	CTSSQDDAVKNNQPQHF	TGCACCAGCAGCCAAGATGACGCGGTAAAAAACAATCAGCCCCAGCATTTT
-	TRBD1	TRBV18	TRBJ1-2	CASSPQFGQGLNYGYTF	TGTGCCAGCTCACCACAATTTGGACAGGGGCTTAACTATGGCTACACCTTC
-	-	TRBV10-3	TRBJ2-7	CAISVRTAMDEQYF	TGTGCCATCAGTGTTAGGACAGCAATGGACGAGCAGTACTTC
-	TRBD2	TRBV10-1	TRBJ2-1	CASSERTSGYNEQFF	TGCGCCAGCAGTGAGCGGACTAGCGGGTACAATGAGCAGTTCTTC
-	-	TRBV10-3	TRBJ1-1	CAITEGLNTEAFF	TGTGCCATCACTGAGGGCTTGAACACTGAAGCTTTCTTT
-	-	TRBV4-1	TRBJ1-5	CASSRDTGRQPQHF	TGCGCCAGCAGCCGAGACACAGGGCGACAGCCCCAGCATTTT
-	-	TRBV29-1	TRBJ1-4	CSVGTPWEKLFF	TGCAGCGTTGGGACACCGTGGGAAAAACTGTTTTTT
-	-	TRBV19	TRBJ1-1	CASSGLIGRGTEAFF	TGTGCCAGTAGTGGACTCATCGGGCGTGGCACTGAAGCTTTCTTT
-	-	TRBV5-1	TRBJ2-3	CASGGPSTDTQYF	TGCGCCAGCGGGGGCCCTAGCACAGATACGCAGTATTTT
-	TRBD1	TRBV11-2	TRBJ2-3	CASSLGDRVTDTQYF	TGTGCCAGCAGCTTAGGGGACAGGGTCACAGATACGCAGTATTTT
-	TRBD2	TRBV5-1	TRBJ2-5	CASSFRGGHETQYF	TGCGCCAGCAGCTTCCGGGGGGGGCACGAGACCCAGTACTTC
-	-	TRBV5-1	TRBJ1-5	CASSLEGVNQPQHF	TGCGCCAGCAGCCTGGAGGGGGTCAATCAGCCCCAGCATTTT
-	-	TRBV6-5	TRBJ2-7	CASSFGGPLFYEQYF	TGTGCCAGCAGTTTCGGCGGGCCCCTCTTTTACGAGCAGTACTTC
-	-	TRBV5-6	TRBJ2-7	CASSLKGGYYEQYF	TGTGCCAGCAGCTTAAAGGGGGGGTACTACGAGCAGTACTTC
-	-	TRBV10-3	TRBJ1-1	CASVHQGNTEAFF	TGTGCCAGCGTACATCAGGGTAACACTGAAGCTTTCTTT
-	TRBD1	TRBV7-8	TRBJ2-5	CASRLQGALETQYF	TGTGCCAGCAGACTCCAGGGGGCGTTGGAGACCCAGTACTTC
-	TRBD1	TRBV9	TRBJ1-2	CASSAQGQGLGFKGYTF	TGTGCCAGCAGCGCCCAGGGACAGGGGTTAGGTTTTAAAGGCTACACCTTC
-	-	TRBV18	TRBJ1-2	CASTLDYGSYGYTF	TGTGCCAGCACCCTAGATTACGGGAGCTATGGCTACACCTTC
-	TRBD1	TRBV5-5	TRBJ1-1	CASSARTGRVRNTEAFF	TGTGCCAGCAGCGCCCGGACAGGTAGAGTGCGGAACACTGAAGCTTTCTTT
-	TRBD2	TRBV6-5	TRBJ2-1	CASGLAGPNEQFF	TGTGCCAGCGGACTAGCCGGCCCCAATGAGCAGTTCTTC
-	-	TRBV6-5	TRBJ2-7	CASSRDNLYEQYF	TGTGCCAGCAGTCGGGACAACCTCTACGAGCAGTACTTC